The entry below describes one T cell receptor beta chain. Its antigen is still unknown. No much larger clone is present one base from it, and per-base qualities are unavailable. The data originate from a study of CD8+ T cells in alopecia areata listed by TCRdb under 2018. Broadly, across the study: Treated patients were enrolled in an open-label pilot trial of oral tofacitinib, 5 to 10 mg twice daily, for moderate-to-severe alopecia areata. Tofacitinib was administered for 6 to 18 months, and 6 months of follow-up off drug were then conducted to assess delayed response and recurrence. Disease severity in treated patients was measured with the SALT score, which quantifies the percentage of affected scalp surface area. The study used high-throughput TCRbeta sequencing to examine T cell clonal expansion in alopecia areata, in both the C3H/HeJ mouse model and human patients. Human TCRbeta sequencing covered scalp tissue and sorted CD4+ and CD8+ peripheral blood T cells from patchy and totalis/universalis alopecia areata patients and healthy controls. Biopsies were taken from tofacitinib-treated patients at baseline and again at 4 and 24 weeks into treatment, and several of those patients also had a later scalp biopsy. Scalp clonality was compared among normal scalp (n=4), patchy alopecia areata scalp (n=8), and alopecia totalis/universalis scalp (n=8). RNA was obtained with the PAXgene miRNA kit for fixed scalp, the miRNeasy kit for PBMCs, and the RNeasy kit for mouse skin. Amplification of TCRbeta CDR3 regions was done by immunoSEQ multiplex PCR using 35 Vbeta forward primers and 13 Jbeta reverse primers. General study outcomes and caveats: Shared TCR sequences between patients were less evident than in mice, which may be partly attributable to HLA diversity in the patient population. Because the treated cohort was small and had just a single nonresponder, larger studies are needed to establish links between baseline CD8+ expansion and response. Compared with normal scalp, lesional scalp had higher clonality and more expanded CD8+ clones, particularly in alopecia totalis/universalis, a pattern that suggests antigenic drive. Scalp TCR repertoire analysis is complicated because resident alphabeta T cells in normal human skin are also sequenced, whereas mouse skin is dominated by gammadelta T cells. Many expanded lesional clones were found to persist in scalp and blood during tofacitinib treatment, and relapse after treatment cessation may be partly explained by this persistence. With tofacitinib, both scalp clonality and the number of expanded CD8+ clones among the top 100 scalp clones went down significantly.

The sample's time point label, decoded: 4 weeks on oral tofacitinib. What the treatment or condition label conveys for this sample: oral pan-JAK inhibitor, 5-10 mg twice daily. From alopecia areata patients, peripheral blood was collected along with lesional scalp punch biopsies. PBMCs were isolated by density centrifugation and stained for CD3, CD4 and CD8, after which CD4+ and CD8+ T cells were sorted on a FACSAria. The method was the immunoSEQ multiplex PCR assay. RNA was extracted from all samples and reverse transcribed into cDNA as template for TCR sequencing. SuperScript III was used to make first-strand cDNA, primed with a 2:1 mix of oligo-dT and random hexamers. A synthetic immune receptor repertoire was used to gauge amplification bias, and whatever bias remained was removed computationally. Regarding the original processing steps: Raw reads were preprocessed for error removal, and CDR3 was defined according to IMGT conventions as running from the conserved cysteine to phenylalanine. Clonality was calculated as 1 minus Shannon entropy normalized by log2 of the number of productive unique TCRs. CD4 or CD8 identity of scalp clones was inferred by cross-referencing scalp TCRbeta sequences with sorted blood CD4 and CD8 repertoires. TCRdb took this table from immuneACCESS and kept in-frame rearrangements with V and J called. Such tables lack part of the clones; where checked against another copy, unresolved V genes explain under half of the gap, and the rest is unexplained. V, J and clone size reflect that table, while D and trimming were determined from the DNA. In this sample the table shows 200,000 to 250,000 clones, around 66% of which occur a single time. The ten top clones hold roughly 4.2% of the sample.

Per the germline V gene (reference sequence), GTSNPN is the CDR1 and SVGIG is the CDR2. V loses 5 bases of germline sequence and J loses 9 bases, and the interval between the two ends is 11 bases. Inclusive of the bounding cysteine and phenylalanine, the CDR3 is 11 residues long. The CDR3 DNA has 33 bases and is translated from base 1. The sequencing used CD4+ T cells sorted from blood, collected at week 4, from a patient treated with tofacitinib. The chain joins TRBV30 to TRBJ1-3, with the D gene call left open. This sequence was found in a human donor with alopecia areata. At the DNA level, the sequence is TGTGCCTGGTCACCCGGGTCCACCATATATTTT. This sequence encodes CAWSPGSTIYF.